These 10 T cell receptor beta chains share one sample of origin, sequenced in a study of cytomegalovirus exposure and HLA in healthy donors. Primers for the PCR totalled 60 Vbeta and 13 Jbeta. Here immunoSEQ multiplex PCR was the method, and the copy in TCRdb shows in-frame clones only, minus some. The sample has approximately 140,000 clones; approximately 82% are singletons. The sequencing sample was made of PBMCs. The origin of the receptors is a woman in her forties in good health and CMV-seronegative.

This clone was seen once. The V gene is TRBV6-5, the J gene TRBJ2-5; 10 bases agree with TRBD2. V trimming: 6 bases; J trimming: 11 bases; junction bases outside the gene matches: 15. This CDR3 is built from 15 residues. Per germline, CDR1 MNHEY and CDR2 SVGAGI. CDR3: CASRFALAGVSEQYF. CDR3 bases: TGTGCCAGCAGGTTCGCGCTAGCGGGAGTGAGTGAGCAGTACTTC.

The chain has TRBV5-1 and TRBJ2-1; 7 bases are shared with TRBD1. CDR1 and CDR2 (germline): SGHRS, YFSETQ. The CDR3 runs 16 residues. Trimming took 3 bases from V and 7 from J; bases not matched to a gene: 13. CDR3 DNA: TGCGCCAGCAGCTATAGAGGGGGCGCTACGGGGAATGAGCAGTTCTTC. It yields the protein CASSYRGGATGNEQFF.

This CDR3 is CASSLETGNYNEQFF. CDR3 nucleotides: TGTGCCAGCAGCTTGGAGACAGGAAATTACAATGAGCAGTTCTTC. V and J are TRBV6-5 and TRBJ2-1, with D maybe TRBD1 (6 bases). Trimming cost V 6 bases and J 4 bases, with 16 bases left between them. The CDR3 is 15 residues long. Looked up from germline, CDR1 is MNHEY and CDR2 is SVGAGI.

This clone was detected only once. V usage is TRBV5-1 and J usage is TRBJ1-2; maybe TRBD1 (5 bases). Trimming removed 2 bases at V and 1 base at J, with 12 bases between. Germline values: CDR1 SGHRS, CDR2 YFSETQ. The CDR3 is 15 amino acids. The CDR3 sequence is CASSFGGTDNYGYTF. DNA for the CDR3: TGCGCCAGCAGCTTTGGCGGGACGGATAACTATGGCTACACCTTC.

The V gene is TRBV7-2, the J gene TRBJ1-2; D ambiguous. V shed 1 base and J shed 14 bases, with 11 bases lying between them. CDR3 length equals 11 residues. Per the germline V gene, CDR1 is SGHTA and CDR2 is FQGNSA. CDR3 amino acids: CASSLEMTKTF. The CDR3, as DNA: TGTGCCAGCAGCTTAGAGATGACAAAGACCTTC.

This chain joins TRBV6-6 and TRBJ2-1, with D possibly TRBD2 on 6 matching bases. Germline V gene lookup returns CDR1 MNHNY and CDR2 SVGAGI (reference sequence). The V end lost 10 bases, the J end lost 6 bases, and 19 bases lay between the germline ends. The CDR3 is made up of 14 amino acids. CDR3: CATSGTSRFNEQFF. CDR3 DNA sequence: TGTGCCACCTCCGGGACTTCCCGTTTCAATGAGCAGTTCTTC.

A word on this clone: The same CDR3 also results from other DNA sequences found in this sample. This rearrangement joins TRBV5-4 to TRBJ1-2, with TRBD1 as a possible D gene (5 bases). This CDR3 is 12 amino acids long. The germline V and J ends were trimmed by 4 bases and 8 bases, with 12 bases remaining between them. The V gene's germline CDR1 is SGHNT and CDR2 YYREEE (reference sequence). This CDR3 reads CASSLGEYGYTF. The CDR3 DNA is TGTGCCAGCAGCCTGGGGGAGTACGGCTACACCTTC.

The J gene is TRBJ1-4, the V gene TRBV19, with 7 bases lining up with TRBD1. Per the germline V gene, CDR1 is LNHDA and CDR2 is SQIVND (reference sequence). The CDR3 spans 15 residues. Unmatched junction bases numbered 8, after V lost 5 bases and J lost 5 bases. CDR3 nucleotide sequence: TGTGCCAGTAGTTCTCCGGGACAGAGCAATGAAAAACTGTTTTTT. Amino acids: CASSSPGQSNEKLFF.

This clone appeared a few times. V and J are TRBV6-5 and TRBJ1-1; D possibly corresponds to TRBD1 (6 bases). The CDR3 totals 16 residues. The V gene lost 2 bases and the J gene lost 3 bases, with 16 bases spanning the gap. From germline, CDR1 is MNHEY and CDR2 SVGAGI. The CDR3 reads CASSYAHRDDDTEAFF. As DNA, the CDR3 is TGTGCCAGCAGTTACGCCCACAGGGACGACGACACTGAAGCTTTCTTT.

V and J are TRBV9 and TRBJ2-1, with TRBD2 as a possible D gene (5 bases). CDR3 length equals 11 residues. Germline CDR1 is SGDLS and CDR2 is YYNGEE. V was trimmed by 0 bases and J by 10 bases, leaving 5 bases between them. The CDR3 bases are TGTGCCAGCAGCGTAGGCGGGGAGCAGTTCTTC. It yields the protein CASSVGGEQFF.